This TCR beta chain is from a study of CXCR3-negative and CXCR3-positive naive CD8 T cells. At the level of the study: The libraries yielded about 150 million TRB reads, about 1.5 +/- 0.3 million each.

Of note for this clonotype: The target antigen is unknown.

The study's findings and limits: Both naive subsets, CXCR3-negative and CXCR3-positive, displayed similar TRBV-TRBJ usage, unlike memory cells. Memory CD8+ T cell repertoires were far less diverse than both naive subsets.

Naive CD8+ T lymphocytes were specified as CD45RO-CCR7+CD27+CD95-. Germline CDR1 and CDR2: MNHNS and SASEGT. CDR3 length: 11 amino acids. The TRB cDNA libraries were prepared by 5' RACE with UMI labels. Each CDR3 protein gets one entry in TCRdb, which reprocessed the 5' RACE reads and gives no DNA. The repertoire shows over 100,000 distinct CDR3 sequences; the top ten hold around 0.5%. Sequences were obtained from naive CXCR3- CD8+ T cells from blood. Subset denoted: CD45RO-CCR7+CD27+CD95- naive CD8+ T cells lacking CXCR3 (TNR3-). The rearrangement joins TRBV6-1 to TRBJ2-5. This receptor was taken from a human donor in good health. Some clones in this sample may be carry-over from other donors' samples. CDR3 in amino acids: CASRVQENQYF.